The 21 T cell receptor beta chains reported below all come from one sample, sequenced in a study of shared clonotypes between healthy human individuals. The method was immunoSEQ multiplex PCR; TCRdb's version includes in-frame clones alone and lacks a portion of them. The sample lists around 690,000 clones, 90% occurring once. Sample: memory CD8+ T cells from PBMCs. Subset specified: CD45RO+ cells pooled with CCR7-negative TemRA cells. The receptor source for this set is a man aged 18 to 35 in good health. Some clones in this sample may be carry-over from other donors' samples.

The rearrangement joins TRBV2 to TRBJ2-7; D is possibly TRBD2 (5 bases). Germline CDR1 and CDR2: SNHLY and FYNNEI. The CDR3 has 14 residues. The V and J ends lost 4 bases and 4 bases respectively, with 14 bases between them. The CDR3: CASSGRPTGYEQYF. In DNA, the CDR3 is TGTGCCAGCAGTGGCCGACCTACGGGATACGAGCAGTACTTC.

The CDR3 region is CASRILREGTEAFF. The CDR3 DNA reads TGTGCCAGCAGGATACTTAGGGAGGGCACTGAAGCTTTCTTT. The rearrangement links TRBV5-6 to TRBJ1-1; the D is unclear. V lost 5 bases to trimming and J lost 4 bases, with 15 bases between them. The CDR3 loop spans 14 amino acids. Germline lookup yields CDR1 SGHDT and CDR2 YYEEEE. The whole variable domain, remainder taken from reference TRBV5-6 and TRBJ1-1, is DAGVTQSPTHLIKTRGQQVTLRCSPKSGHDTVSWYQQALGQGPQFIFQYYEEEERQRGNFPDRFSGHQFPNYSSELNVNALLLGDSALYLCASRILREGTEAFFGQGTRLTVV.

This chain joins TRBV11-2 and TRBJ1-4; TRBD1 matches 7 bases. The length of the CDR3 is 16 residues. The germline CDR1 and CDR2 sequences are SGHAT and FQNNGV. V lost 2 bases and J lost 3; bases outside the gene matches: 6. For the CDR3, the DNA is TGTGCCAGCAGCTTAATGACAGGGCTTGCTAATGAAAAACTGTTTTTT. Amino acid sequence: CASSLMTGLANEKLFF.

CDR3 in amino acids: CASSLSVGAGPYEQYF. CDR3 in DNA: TGCGCCAGCAGCTTGTCTGTAGGAGCGGGACCCTACGAGCAGTACTTC. The V call is TRBV5-1, the J call TRBJ2-7; 7 nucleotides align to TRBD2. From germline, CDR1 is SGHRS and CDR2 YFSETQ. CDR3 length equals 16 residues. V dropped 1 base and J dropped 2; count of bases not matched to a gene: 9.

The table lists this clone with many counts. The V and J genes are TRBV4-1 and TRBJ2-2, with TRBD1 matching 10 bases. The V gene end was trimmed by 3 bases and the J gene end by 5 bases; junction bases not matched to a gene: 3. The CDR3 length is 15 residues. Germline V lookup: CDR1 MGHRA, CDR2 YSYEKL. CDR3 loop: CASSHGQGGTGELFF. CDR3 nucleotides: TGCGCCAGCAGCCATGGACAGGGGGGAACCGGGGAGCTGTTTTTT.

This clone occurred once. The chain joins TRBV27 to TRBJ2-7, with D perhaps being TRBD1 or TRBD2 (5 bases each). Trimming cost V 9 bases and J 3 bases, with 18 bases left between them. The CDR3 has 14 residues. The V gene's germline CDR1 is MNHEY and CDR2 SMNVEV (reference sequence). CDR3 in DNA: TGTGCCAGTTCCGGGACCCCACAGAGCTACGAGCAGTACTTC. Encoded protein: CASSGTPQSYEQYF.

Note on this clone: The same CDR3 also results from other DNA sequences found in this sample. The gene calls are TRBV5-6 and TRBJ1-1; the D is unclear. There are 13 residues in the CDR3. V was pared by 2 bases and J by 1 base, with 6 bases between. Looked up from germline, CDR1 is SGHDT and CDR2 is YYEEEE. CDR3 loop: CASSLTENTEAFF. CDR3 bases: TGTGCCAGCAGCTTAACAGAGAACACTGAAGCTTTCTTT.

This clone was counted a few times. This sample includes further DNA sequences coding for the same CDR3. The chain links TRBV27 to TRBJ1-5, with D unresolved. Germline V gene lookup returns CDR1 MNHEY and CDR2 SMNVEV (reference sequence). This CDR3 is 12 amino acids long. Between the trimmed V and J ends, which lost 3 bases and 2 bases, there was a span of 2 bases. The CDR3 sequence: CASSLGNQPQHF. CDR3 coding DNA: TGTGCCAGCAGTTTGGGCAATCAGCCCCAGCATTTT.

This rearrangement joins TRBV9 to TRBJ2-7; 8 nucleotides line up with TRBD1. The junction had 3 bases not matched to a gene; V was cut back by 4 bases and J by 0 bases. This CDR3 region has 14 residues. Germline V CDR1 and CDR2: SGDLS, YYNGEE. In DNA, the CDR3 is TGTGCCAGCAGCCCGGGACAGGCCTCCTACGAGCAGTACTTC. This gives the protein CASSPGQASYEQYF.

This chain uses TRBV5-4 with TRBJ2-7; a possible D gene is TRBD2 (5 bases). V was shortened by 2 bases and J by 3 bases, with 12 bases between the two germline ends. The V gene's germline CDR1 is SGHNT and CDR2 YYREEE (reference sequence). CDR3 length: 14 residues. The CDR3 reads CASSFKSAGYEQYF. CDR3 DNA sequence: TGTGCCAGCAGCTTTAAATCTGCGGGCTACGAGCAGTACTTC.

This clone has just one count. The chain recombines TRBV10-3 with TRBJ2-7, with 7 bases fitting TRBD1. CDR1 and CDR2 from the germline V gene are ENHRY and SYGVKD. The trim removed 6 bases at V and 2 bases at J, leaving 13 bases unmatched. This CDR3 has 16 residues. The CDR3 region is CAIRVLTGDGAYEQYF. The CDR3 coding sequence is TGTGCCATCAGGGTACTAACAGGGGATGGGGCCTACGAGCAGTACTTC.

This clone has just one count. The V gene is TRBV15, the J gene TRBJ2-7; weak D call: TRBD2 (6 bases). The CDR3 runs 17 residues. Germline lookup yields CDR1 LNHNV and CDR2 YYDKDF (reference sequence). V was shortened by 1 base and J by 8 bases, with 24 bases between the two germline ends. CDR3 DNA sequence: TGTGCCACCAGCAGAGGACCACCGGGACTTGGCGGGGAGCAGCAGTACTTC. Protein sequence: CATSRGPPGLGGEQQYF.

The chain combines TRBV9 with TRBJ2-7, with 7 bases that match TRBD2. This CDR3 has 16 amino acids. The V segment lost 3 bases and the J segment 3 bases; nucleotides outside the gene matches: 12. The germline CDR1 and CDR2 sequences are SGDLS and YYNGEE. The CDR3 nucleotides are TGTGCCAGCAGCGCGGAGGACACATGGGGGGGCTACGAGCAGTACTTC. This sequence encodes CASSAEDTWGGYEQYF.

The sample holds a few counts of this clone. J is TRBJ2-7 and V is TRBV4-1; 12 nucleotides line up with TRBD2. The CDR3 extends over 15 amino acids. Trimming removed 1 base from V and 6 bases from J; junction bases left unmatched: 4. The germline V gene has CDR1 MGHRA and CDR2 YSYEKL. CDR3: CASSQGTSGRLEQYF. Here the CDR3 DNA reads TGCGCCAGCAGCCAAGGTACTAGCGGGAGGCTCGAGCAGTACTTC.

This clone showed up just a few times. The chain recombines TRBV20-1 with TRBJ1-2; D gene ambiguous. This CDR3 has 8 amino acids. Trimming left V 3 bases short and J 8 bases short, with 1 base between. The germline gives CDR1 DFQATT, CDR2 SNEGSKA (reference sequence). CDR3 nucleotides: TGCAGTGCTAGCGGCTACACCTTC. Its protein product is CSASGYTF.

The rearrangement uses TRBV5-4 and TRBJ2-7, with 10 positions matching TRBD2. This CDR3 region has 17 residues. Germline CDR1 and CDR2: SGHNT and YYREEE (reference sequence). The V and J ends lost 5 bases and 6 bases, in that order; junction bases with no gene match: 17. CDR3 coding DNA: TGTGCCAGCAGTCGTGGACTAGCGGCTTCACCTCGGGGCGAGCAGTACTTC. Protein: CASSRGLAASPRGEQYF. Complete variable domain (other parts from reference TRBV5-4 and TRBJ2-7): ETGVTQSPTHLIKTRGQQVTLRCSSQSGHNTVSWYQQALGQGPQFIFQYYREEENGRGNFPPRFSGLQFPNYSSELNVNALELDDSALYLCASSRGLAASPRGEQYFGPGTRLTVT.

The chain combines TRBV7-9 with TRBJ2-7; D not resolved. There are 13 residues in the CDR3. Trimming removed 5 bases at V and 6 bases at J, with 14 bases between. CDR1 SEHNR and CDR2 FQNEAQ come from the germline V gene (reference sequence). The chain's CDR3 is CASSLSLVVEQYF. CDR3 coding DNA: TGTGCCAGCAGCCTATCTTTAGTGGTCGAGCAGTACTTC.

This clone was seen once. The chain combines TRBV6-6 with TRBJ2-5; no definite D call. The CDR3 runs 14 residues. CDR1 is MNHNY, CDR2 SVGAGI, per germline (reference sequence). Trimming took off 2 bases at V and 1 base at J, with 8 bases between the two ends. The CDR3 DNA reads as TGTGCCAGCAGTTACCTTAGGGTCCAAGAGACCCAGTACTTC. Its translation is CASSYLRVQETQYF.

The CDR3: CAWSGGRPSSYEQYF. The CDR3 DNA reads TGTGCCTGGAGTGGTGGCAGGCCAAGCTCCTACGAGCAGTACTTC. The rearrangement uses TRBV30 and TRBJ2-7, with D hard to call. V shed 1 base and J shed 0 bases, with 13 bases lying between them. The CDR3 covers 15 residues. Germline CDR1 and CDR2: GTSNPN and SVGIG (reference sequence).

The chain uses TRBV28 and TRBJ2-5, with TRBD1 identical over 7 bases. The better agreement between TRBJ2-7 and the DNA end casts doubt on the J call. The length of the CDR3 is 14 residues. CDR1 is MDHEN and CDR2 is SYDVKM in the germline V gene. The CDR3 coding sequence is TGTGCCAGCAGTTTCGGGACAGCGAAATACGAGCAGTACTTC. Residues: CASSFGTAKYEQYF.

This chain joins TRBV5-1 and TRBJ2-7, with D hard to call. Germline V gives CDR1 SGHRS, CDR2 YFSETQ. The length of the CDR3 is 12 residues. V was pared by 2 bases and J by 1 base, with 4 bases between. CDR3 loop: CASSFASYEQYF. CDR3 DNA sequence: TGCGCCAGCAGCTTCGCTTCCTACGAGCAGTACTTC.